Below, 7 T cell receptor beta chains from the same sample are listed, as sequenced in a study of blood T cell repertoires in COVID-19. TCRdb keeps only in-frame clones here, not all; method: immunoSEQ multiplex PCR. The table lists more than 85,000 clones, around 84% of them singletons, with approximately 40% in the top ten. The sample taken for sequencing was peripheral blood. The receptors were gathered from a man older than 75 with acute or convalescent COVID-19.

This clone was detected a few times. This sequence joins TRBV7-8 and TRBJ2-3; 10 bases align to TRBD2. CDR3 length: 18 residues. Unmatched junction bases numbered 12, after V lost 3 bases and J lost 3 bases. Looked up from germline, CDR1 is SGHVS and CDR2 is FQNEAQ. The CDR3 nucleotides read TGTGCCAGCAGCTTTAAGCGGGAGGGGGGGATTAGGACAGATACGCAGTATTTT. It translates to CASSFKREGGIRTDTQYF.

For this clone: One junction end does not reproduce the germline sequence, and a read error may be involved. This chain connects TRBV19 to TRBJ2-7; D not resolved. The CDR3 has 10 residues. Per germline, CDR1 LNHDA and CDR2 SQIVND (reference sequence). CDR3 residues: CASSIPYRDF. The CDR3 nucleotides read TGTGCCAGTAGTATCCCCTACCGAGACTTC.

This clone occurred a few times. CDR3 DNA sequence: TGTGCCAGCAGTTTAGATAGGGGAAGGAACTATGGCTACACCTTC. This translates into CASSLDRGRNYGYTF. The chain recombines TRBV28 with TRBJ1-2, with D possibly being TRBD1 (5 bases). Per germline, CDR1 MDHEN and CDR2 SYDVKM. V was cut by 2 bases and J by 2 bases, with 12 bases left in between. The CDR3 is 15 residues long.

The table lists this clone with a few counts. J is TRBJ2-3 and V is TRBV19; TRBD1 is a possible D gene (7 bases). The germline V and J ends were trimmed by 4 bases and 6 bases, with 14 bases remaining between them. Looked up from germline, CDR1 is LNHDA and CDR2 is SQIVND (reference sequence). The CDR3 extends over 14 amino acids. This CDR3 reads CASSSRQGGDTQYF. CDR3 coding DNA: TGTGCCAGTAGTAGCAGACAGGGAGGCGATACGCAGTATTTT.

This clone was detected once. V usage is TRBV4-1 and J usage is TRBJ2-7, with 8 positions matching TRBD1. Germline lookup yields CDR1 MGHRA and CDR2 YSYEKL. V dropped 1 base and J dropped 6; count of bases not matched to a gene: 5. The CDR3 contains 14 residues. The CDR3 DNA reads TGCGCCAGCAGCCAAGCGGACAGGGTTGTCGAGCAGTACTTC. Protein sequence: CASSQADRVVEQYF.

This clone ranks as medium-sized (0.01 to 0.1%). The CDR3 reads CASSPRQGGNEKLFF. Written as DNA, the CDR3 is TGTGCCAGCTCACCGAGACAGGGAGGAAATGAAAAACTGTTTTTT. The chain has TRBV18 and TRBJ1-4; 7 bases agree with TRBD1. In germline, CDR1 is KGHSH, CDR2 LQKENI. The CDR3 covers 15 residues. V trimming: 3 bases; J trimming: 5 bases; junction bases outside the gene matches: 6. Combining the CDR3 with reference TRBV18 and TRBJ1-4 gives the whole variable domain NAGVMQNPRHLVRRRGQEARLRCSPMKGHSHVYWYRQLPEEGLKFMVYLQKENIIDESGMPKERFSAEFPKEGPSILRIQQVVRGDSAAYFCASSPRQGGNEKLFFGSGTQLSVL.

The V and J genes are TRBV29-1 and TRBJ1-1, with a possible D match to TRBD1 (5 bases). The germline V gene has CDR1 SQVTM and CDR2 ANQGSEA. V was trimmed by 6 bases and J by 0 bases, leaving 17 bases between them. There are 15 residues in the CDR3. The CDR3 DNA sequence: TGCAGCGTGAAACCTGGGGACTTCATGAACACTGAAGCTTTCTTT. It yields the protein CSVKPGDFMNTEAFF.